This entry concerns a single T cell receptor beta chain. Its cognate antigen is unknown. The record originates from a study of cytomegalovirus exposure and HLA in healthy donors. Study overall: As released early, the data held 70 million to 100 million unique TCRs from HLA-typed donors.

Germline V lookup: CDR1 MDHEN, CDR2 SYDVKM. The CDR3 has 13 amino acids. Trimming took off 5 bases at V and 4 bases at J, with 9 bases between the two ends. Findings and limits, study-wide: Donor immune exposure was known only as CMV serostatus. Overall, 164 TCR beta chains were annotated as cytomegalovirus-associated.

Primers for the PCR totalled 60 Vbeta and 13 Jbeta. The repertoire was sequenced with immunoSEQ multiplex PCR; TCRdb's copy has only in-frame clones and lacks some. Its clone listing holds about 110,000 clones. This sequence was found in a man aged 25-45 years in good health and CMV-seronegative. The chain combines TRBV28 with TRBJ2-1; D not resolved. Sequenced input: PBMCs. The DNA for the CDR3 is TGTGCCAGCAGTCCCGACGGGTACAATGAGCAGTTCTTC. This codes for CASSPDGYNEQFF.